Listed here are 4 T cell receptor beta chains from one sample, sequenced in a study of T cell responses to AZD1222 COVID-19 vaccine. Libraries were prepared by immunoSEQ multiplex PCR; TCRdb keeps only in-frame clonotypes and omits some of them. In the table there are about 200,000 clones, 70% to 90% of which are singletons. This specimen was peripheral blood, taken on day 0 of AZD1222 vaccination. Every receptor here comes from an adult in good health.

The genes are TRBV7-2 and TRBJ2-7, with TRBD1 as a possible D gene (5 bases). Germline V gene data show CDR1 as SGHTA and CDR2 as FQGNSA. Trimming took off 5 bases at V and 3 bases at J, with 8 bases between the two ends. The CDR3 runs to 12 residues. The CDR3: CASSPGHYEQYF. The CDR3 coding sequence is TGTGCCAGCAGCCCCGGACACTACGAGCAGTACTTC.

This chain links TRBV6-6 with TRBJ2-1; TRBD1 agrees at 7 bases. Trimming cost V 4 bases and J 9 bases; bases outside gene matches: 9. Per germline, CDR1 MNHNY and CDR2 SVGAGI (reference sequence). The length of the CDR3 is 14 residues. The CDR3 sequence: CASSFRQGVGEQFF. The CDR3 DNA is TGTGCCAGCAGTTTCCGGCAGGGGGTTGGTGAGCAGTTCTTC.

The chain employs TRBV6-1 and TRBJ2-1; D call uncertain. This CDR3 contains 13 residues. The V end was cut by 2 bases, the J end by 4 bases, with 6 bases between. Germline lookup yields CDR1 MNHNS and CDR2 SASEGT. CDR3 sequence: CASSENGYNEQFF. CDR3 sequence (DNA): TGTGCCAGCAGTGAAAACGGGTACAATGAGCAGTTCTTC.

The chain uses TRBV2 and TRBJ1-2; a weak D match, TRBD1 (6 bases). V was shortened by 10 bases and J by 2 bases, with 20 bases between the two germline ends. Germline CDR1 and CDR2: SNHLY and FYNNEI. The length of the CDR3 is 15 residues. CDR3 coding DNA: TGTGCCACCGCGGCCGGGGGGCTCGGGAACTATGGCTACACCTTC. This gives the protein CATAAGGLGNYGYTF. The whole variable domain, remainder taken from reference TRBV2 and TRBJ1-2, is EPEVTQTPSHQVTQMGQEVILRCVPISNHLYFYWYRQILGQKVEFLVSFYNNEISEKSEIFDDQFSVERPDGSNFTLKIRSTKLEDSAMYFCATAAGGLGNYGYTFGSGTRLTVV.